This T cell receptor (beta chain) stems from a study of blood T cell repertoires in COVID-19. Libraries were prepared by immunoSEQ multiplex PCR; TCRdb keeps only in-frame clonotypes and omits some of them. The table has about 45,000 clones, about 92% seen once. CDR3 size: 18 residues. Germline CDR1 reads SGHTA; CDR2 reads FQGNSA. With V trimmed by 4 bases and J by 3 bases, 11 bases remained unmatched. The V call is TRBV7-2, the J call TRBJ2-1; the match to TRBD2 covers 11 bases. This TCR derives from a man in his fifties with COVID-19, enrolled during active disease. Specimen: peripheral blood. The CDR3 nucleotides read TGTGCCAGCAGCTCCAGGGGGACTAGCGGCTTACGCTACAATGAGCAGTTCTTC. It yields the protein CASSSRGTSGLRYNEQFF.